This T cell receptor beta chain was documented in a study of T-cell reconstitution after alpha-beta-depleted transplantation in children. Study-level findings and limits: Surviving recipient cells, namely T cells and thymic progenitors, were the source of high day-60 TCRbeta diversity in some patients. Alpha-beta T cells present about two months after transplant were reported to originate from several hundred expanded graft clones. One year after transplant, T-cell counts and diversity came mostly from newly produced T cells.

For this clonotype: Its antigen is unidentified.

The CDR3 has 12 residues. CDR1 is SQVTM and CDR2 is ANQGSEA in the germline V gene. V lost 1 base and J lost 7, with 8 bases in between. As it was prepared, the TCRbeta library received unique molecular identifiers. TCRdb re-called the PCR reads with MiXCR, one entry per CDR3 protein. Among about 420,000 distinct CDR3 sequences listed, about a sixth were seen once. The rearrangement joins TRBV29-1 to TRBJ2-1, with no clear D. Sequenced material: PBMCs, mostly from graft donor cells, taken 360 days after TCRalphabeta/CD19-depleted stem cell transplant. The clonotype was recovered from a boy in the first two years of life who had a stem cell transplant for Wiskott-Aldrich syndrome, so the T cells may come from the graft donor. The CDR3 sequence is CSVEGIRNEQFF. The CDR3 region has the DNA TGCAGCGTTGAAGGCATACGGAATGAGCAGTTCTTC.